This T cell receptor (beta chain) is from a study of T cell responses to AZD1222 COVID-19 vaccine. Study outcomes and limitations: Every sample of the repertoires postdated the peak T cell response. Clonal diversity was possibly underestimated, and the donors were mostly white British, with more females.

With respect to this clone: Its antigen is not known.

Assay: immunoSEQ multiplex PCR; the TCRdb copy retains only in-frame clones and omits some. The data show 100,000 to 140,000 clones, approximately 90% seen once. The CDR3 has 16 residues. Germline CDR1 and CDR2: MRHNA and SNTAGT. Between the trimmed V and J ends, which lost 2 bases and 5 bases, there was a span of 17 bases. This sequence originates from an adult in good health. The specimen comprised peripheral blood, sampled on day 0 of AZD1222 vaccination. The rearrangement links TRBV6-4 to TRBJ2-3; TRBD1 or TRBD2 may be the D gene (6 bases each). CDR3 in amino acids: CASSDRGPSQGDTQYF. Written as DNA, the CDR3 is TGTGCCAGCAGTGACCGGGGGCCCTCCCAGGGAGATACGCAGTATTTT.